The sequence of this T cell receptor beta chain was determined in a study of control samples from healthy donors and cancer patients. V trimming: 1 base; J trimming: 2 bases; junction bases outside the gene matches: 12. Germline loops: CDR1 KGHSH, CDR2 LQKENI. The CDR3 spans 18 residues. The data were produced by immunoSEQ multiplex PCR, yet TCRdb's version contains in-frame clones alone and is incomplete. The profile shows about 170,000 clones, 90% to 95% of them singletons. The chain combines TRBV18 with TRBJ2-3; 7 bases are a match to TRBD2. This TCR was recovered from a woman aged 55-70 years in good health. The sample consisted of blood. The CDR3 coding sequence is TGTGCCAGCTCACCACGTCGGGAAGCGGGGTCCTACACAGATACGCAGTATTTT. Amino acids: CASSPRREAGSYTDTQYF.